This T cell receptor (beta chain) was recorded in a study of T cells in Graves' hyperthyroidism and ophthalmopathy. Study information: Peripheral blood was secured at the point of initial diagnosis, before any treatment. Points from the study as a whole: Before onset, ophthalmopathy was predicted by the model a median 6.5 months earlier.

The ends were cut back, 5 bases at V and 0 bases at J, with 14 bases in the middle. CDR3 length: 16 amino acids. Germline lookup yields CDR1 MNHEY and CDR2 SMNVEV (reference sequence). Patients aged 18 to 65 had newly diagnosed hyperthyroidism that had lasted under 2 months. This clonotype came up many times. The antigen remains undetermined. The TCR beta CDR3 regions underwent amplification using RNA transcripts as the source. The TCR CDR3 was amplified in a first-round RT-PCR using the HTBI primer set. Each CDR3 protein gets one entry after TCRdb re-called the multiplex PCR reads with MiXCR. The sample has about 180,000 distinct CDR3 sequences, approximately 17% seen once; the top ten hold roughly 28%.

This chain connects TRBV27 to TRBJ1-3; the D gene is possibly TRBD1 (5 bases). The receptor was isolated from a woman aged 45-59 years with Graves' hyperthyroidism. What was sequenced was blood. For the CDR3, the DNA is TGTGCCAGCAGTCAATCGGGACCGAACTCTGGAAACACCATATATTTT. Translating gives CASSQSGPNSGNTIYF.